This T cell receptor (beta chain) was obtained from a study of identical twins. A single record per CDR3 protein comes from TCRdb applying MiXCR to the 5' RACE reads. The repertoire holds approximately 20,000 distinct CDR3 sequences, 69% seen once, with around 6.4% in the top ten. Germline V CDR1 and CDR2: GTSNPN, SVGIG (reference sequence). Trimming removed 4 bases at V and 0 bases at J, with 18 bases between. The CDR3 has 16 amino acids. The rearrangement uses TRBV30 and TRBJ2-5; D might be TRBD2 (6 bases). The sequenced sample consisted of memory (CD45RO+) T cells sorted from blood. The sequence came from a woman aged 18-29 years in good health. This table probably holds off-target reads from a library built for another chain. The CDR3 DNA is TGTGCCTGGAATAATCCGGGACTCCTGTACCAAGAGACCCAGTACTTC. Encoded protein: CAWNNPGLLYQETQYF.